Each of the 29 T cell receptor beta chains below was sequenced from the same sample in a study of type 1 regulatory T cells. Antigens of these TCRs are unknown. TCRdb recomputed calls from the reads with MiXCR, one row per CDR3 protein. The sample has 60,000 to 70,000 distinct CDR3 sequences, approximately 47% seen once. The material sequenced was cultured non-Tr1 T cells, either the whole culture or a sorted T cell fraction (not recorded which). These receptors came from a human donor in good health.

The chain carries TRBV13 and TRBJ1-1; D unclear. Germline V CDR1 and CDR2: PRHDT, FYEKMQ (reference sequence). The CDR3 has 11 amino acids. Trimming pared 3 bases from V and 2 bases from J, leaving 1 base between. CDR3 amino acids: CASSFNTEAFF. In DNA form, the CDR3 reads TGTGCCAGCAGCTTTAACACTGAAGCTTTCTTT.

V is TRBV7-2 and J is TRBJ1-5, with D uncertain. The CDR3 is 12 residues long. V was trimmed by 4 bases and J by 9 bases, leaving 10 bases between them. Per germline, CDR1 SGHTA and CDR2 FQGNSA. CDR3 protein: CASSSVARPQHF. The CDR3 DNA reads TGTGCCAGCAGCTCTGTCGCTAGGCCCCAGCATTTT. The full variable domain, rest sourced from reference TRBV7-2 and TRBJ1-5, is GAGVSQSPSNKVTEKGKDVELRCDPISGHTALYWYRQSLGQGLEFLIYFQGNSAPDKSGLPSDRFSAERTGGSVSTLTIQRTQQEDSAVYLCASSSVARPQHFGDGTRLSIL.

This clonotype was seen a single time. For the CDR3, the DNA is TGTGCCAGCAGCCTCGACCCCCCACCGGGGGGGGGCACCGGGGAGCTGTTTTTT. Protein: CASSLDPPPGGGTGELFF. The V gene is TRBV6-2 or TRBV6-3, the J gene TRBJ2-2, with TRBD2 matching 8 bases. The ends lost 6 bases at V and 4 bases at J; junction bases unmatched: 16. Germline V gene data show CDR1 as MNHEY and CDR2 as SVGEGT. CDR3 length: 18 amino acids.

The chain carries TRBV2 and TRBJ2-5; no clear D. The germline gives CDR1 SNHLY, CDR2 FYNNEI. The CDR3 totals 14 residues. Trimming stripped 4 bases from V and 4 bases from J, with 13 bases between. CDR3 residues: CASSGGLSGETQYF. The CDR3 DNA reads as TGTGCCAGCAGTGGAGGCCTATCGGGAGAGACCCAGTACTTC.

This sequence joins TRBV2 and TRBJ1-5; TRBD1 agrees at 7 bases. The CDR3 is 13 residues long. The V and J ends lost 8 bases and 6 bases, in that order; junction bases with no gene match: 7. The germline V gene encodes CDR1 SNHLY and CDR2 FYNNEI. The CDR3 sequence: CASARQGSQPQHF. CDR3 DNA sequence: TGTGCCAGCGCCCGACAGGGCTCTCAGCCCCAGCATTTT.

This clonotype was observed a handful of times. CDR3 residues: CASSSPRPRTQYF. CDR3 DNA sequence: TGTGCCAGCAGTTCCCCCCGGCCAAGGACTCAGTACTTC. This chain connects TRBV28 to TRBJ2-7, with D perhaps matching TRBD2 (5 bases). Looked up from germline, CDR1 is MDHEN and CDR2 is SYDVKM. Trimming removed 4 bases at V and 10 bases at J, with 17 bases between. The CDR3 runs to 13 residues.

This sequence joins TRBV15 and TRBJ1-4; D ambiguous. Germline CDR1 is LNHNV and CDR2 is YYDKDF (reference sequence). V lost 0 bases, J lost 7 bases, and 9 bases lay in between. The CDR3 has 14 amino acids. This chain's CDR3 is CATSRDVVSEKLFF. CDR3 nucleotides: TGTGCCACCAGCAGAGATGTCGTCTCTGAAAAACTGTTTTTT.

The chain joins TRBV7-9 to TRBJ1-1; D ambiguous. The CDR3 consists of 15 residues. Germline V gives CDR1 SEHNR, CDR2 FQNEAQ (reference sequence). V was cut by 4 bases and J by 1 base, with 13 bases left in between. This chain's CDR3 is CASSSARGGNTEAFF. The CDR3, as DNA: TGTGCCAGCAGCTCCGCACGGGGTGGGAACACTGAAGCTTTCTTT.

This clonotype was observed a few times. CDR3 protein: CATQSGGGGNQPQHF. As DNA, the CDR3 is TGTGCCACCCAGTCGGGAGGGGGGGGCAATCAGCCCCAGCATTTT. This chain joins TRBV10-3 and TRBJ1-5, with D possibly TRBD1 on 6 matching bases. Deletions cut 10 bases from V and 2 bases from J, with 18 bases between. Germline V CDR1 and CDR2: ENHRY, SYGVKD. This CDR3 has 15 amino acids.

This clonotype turned up a few times. The V call is TRBV27, the J call TRBJ2-7; 12 bases map to TRBD2. This CDR3 is 15 amino acids long. V lost 5 bases, J lost 1 base, and 3 bases stayed unmatched. In germline, CDR1 is MNHEY, CDR2 SMNVEV (reference sequence). DNA for the CDR3: TGTGCCAGCAGTCTAACTAGCGGGGGGTCCTACGAGCAGTACTTC. This gives the protein CASSLTSGGSYEQYF.

The gene calls are TRBV3-1 and TRBJ1-4; a weak D match, TRBD1 (5 bases). V was pared by 0 bases and J by 6 bases, with 14 bases between. The CDR3 extends over 16 amino acids. The germline gives CDR1 LGHDT, CDR2 YNNKEL (reference sequence). The CDR3 DNA follows: TGTGCCAGCAGCCAAGAGGTCGGGACCGCACATGAAAAACTGTTTTTT. Translated, it gives CASSQEVGTAHEKLFF. The full variable domain, its missing parts supplied by reference TRBV3-1 and TRBJ1-4, is DTAVSQTPKYLVTQMGNDKSIKCEQNLGHDTMYWYKQDSKKFLKIMFSYNNKELIINETVPNRFSPKSPDKAHLNLHINSLELGDSAVYFCASSQEVGTAHEKLFFGSGTQLSVL.

Turning to this clonotype: This may arise from a read error, as a much more abundant clone is one base away. The V gene is TRBV5-1, the J gene TRBJ2-2; D not resolved. Germline values: CDR1 SGHRS, CDR2 YFSETQ. The CDR3 is 14 amino acids. CDR3: CASSVGANTVELFF. In DNA, the CDR3 is TGCGCCAGCAGTGTAGGAGCGAACACCGTGGAGCTGTTTTTT.

This clonotype has only a few counts. The V and J genes are TRBV11-3 and TRBJ2-2, with 7 bases identical to TRBD2. Trimming at V came to 6 bases and at J to 4 bases, leaving 8 bases not matched to a gene. CDR3 length: 15 amino acids. Germline V gives CDR1 SGHNT, CDR2 YENEEA. CDR3 loop: CASSPGLVGTGELFF. As DNA, the CDR3 is TGTGCCAGCAGTCCAGGACTAGTTGGCACCGGGGAGCTGTTTTTT.

As for this clonotype: At one end the junction does not follow the germline gene, possibly because of a read error. The gene calls are TRBV3-1 and TRBJ2-7; unclear D gene. This CDR3 contains 14 residues. Germline V gene data show CDR1 as LGHDT and CDR2 as YNNKEL (reference sequence). CDR3: CANSQVPGMGEQYF. The CDR3 DNA reads TGTGCCAACAGCCAAGTCCCGGGTATGGGGGAGCAGTACTTC.

This clonotype was counted between two and nine times. The rearrangement links TRBV12-3 or TRBV12-4 to TRBJ2-3, with 10 bases matching TRBD2. The CDR3 is 14 residues long. V gave up 6 bases and J gave up 4 bases; unmatched junction bases: 4. Here the CDR3 reads CASSPGLASDTQYF. Written as DNA, the CDR3 is TGTGCCAGCAGCCCGGGACTAGCGTCAGATACGCAGTATTTT.

This rearrangement joins TRBV20-1 to TRBJ2-5, with TRBD2 identical over 12 bases. The junction had 8 bases not matched to a gene; V was cut back by 2 bases and J by 4 bases. The length of the CDR3 is 16 residues. Germline V CDR1 and CDR2: DFQATT, SNEGSKA (reference sequence). CDR3 region: CSARWASGGAPETQYF. The CDR3 nucleotides are TGCAGTGCTAGATGGGCTAGCGGGGGGGCCCCAGAGACCCAGTACTTC.

This rearrangement joins TRBV11-2 to TRBJ2-5; 9 positions match TRBD2. The CDR3 totals 14 residues. CDR1 and CDR2 (germline): SGHAT, FQNNGV. V dropped 1 base and J dropped 10; count of bases not matched to a gene: 7. The CDR3 bases are TGTGCCAGCAGCTTAGGACTAGCGGCGCAGAACCAGTACTTC. Its protein product is CASSLGLAAQNQYF.

With regard to this clonotype: Sequence at one end of the junction differs from germline and may be a read error. The chain has TRBV15 and TRBJ2-1; no firm D call. Germline CDR1 and CDR2: LNHNV and YYDKDF (reference sequence). This CDR3 comprises 21 residues. This CDR3 reads CATSRDRLLERGESSYIEQFF. CDR3 DNA sequence: TGTGCCACCAGCAGAGATCGGCTACTGGAACGTGGGGAAAGCTCCTACATTGAGCAGTTCTTC. Complete variable domain (other parts from reference TRBV15 and TRBJ2-1): DAMVIQNPRYQVTQFGKPVTLSCSQTLNHNVMYWYQQKSSQAPKLLFHYYDKDFNNEADTPDNFQSRRPNTSFCFLDIRSPGLGDTAMYLCATSRDRLLERGESSYIEQFFGPGTRLTVL.

The CDR3 sequence is CSARDPIGDIGELFF. The CDR3 DNA sequence: TGCAGTGCTAGAGACCCAATCGGGGATATCGGGGAGCTGTTTTTT. The chain is built from TRBV20-1 and TRBJ2-2; a possible D gene is TRBD2 (5 bases). Per the germline V gene, CDR1 is DFQATT and CDR2 is SNEGSKA (reference sequence). The V gene lost 0 bases and the J gene lost 7 bases, with 15 bases spanning the gap. The CDR3 runs 15 residues.

Only a few counts were recorded for this clonotype. The gene calls are TRBV29-1 and TRBJ2-7, with 16 positions matching TRBD2. V shed 5 bases, J shed 5 bases, and the junction held 6 bases outside the gene matches. Germline V lookup: CDR1 SQVTM, CDR2 ANQGSEA. The CDR3 is 15 amino acids. Written as DNA, the CDR3 is TGCAGCGTTTCCGGGACTAGCGGGGGGGCCGACGAGCAGTACTTC. This codes for CSVSGTSGGADEQYF.

Here the CDR3 reads CASSPRPGENYGYTF. Written as DNA, the CDR3 is TGTGCCAGCAGCCCGAGGCCGGGGGAGAACTATGGCTACACCTTC. The rearrangement links TRBV7-8 to TRBJ1-2; D may be TRBD1 (5 bases). Germline values: CDR1 SGHVS, CDR2 FQNEAQ. The CDR3 sequence is 15 residues long. The germline V and J ends were trimmed by 5 bases and 2 bases, with 15 bases remaining between them.

The J gene is TRBJ2-7, the V gene TRBV7-2; 10 bases map to TRBD1. This CDR3 contains 15 residues. CDR1 and CDR2 from the germline V gene are SGHTA and FQGNSA. J gave up 4 bases and V 5 bases, and 8 bases lay outside the gene matches. Written as DNA, the CDR3 is TGTGCCAGCAGCCGGACCGGGACAGGGGAATACGAGCAGTACTTC. Translation gives CASSRTGTGEYEQYF.

V and J are TRBV7-2 and TRBJ1-4, with D possibly TRBD1 on 6 matching bases. The CDR3 runs 15 residues. The ends were cut back, 5 bases at V and 7 bases at J, with 17 bases in the middle. Germline CDR1 SGHTA, CDR2 FQGNSA. The CDR3 DNA reads TGTGCCAGCAGCCCCCGGGGGCCGTCGGGTGAAAAACTGTTTTTT. Its translation: CASSPRGPSGEKLFF.

This clonotype turned up a few times. The chain recombines TRBV20-1 with TRBJ2-7; no firm D call. The V gene's germline CDR1 is DFQATT and CDR2 SNEGSKA (reference sequence). This CDR3 contains 14 residues. The germline V and J ends were trimmed by 5 bases and 0 bases, with 14 bases remaining between them. The CDR3 nucleotides are TGCAGTGCTGCCATGTTCGGTAGCTCCTACGAGCAGTACTTC. Protein product: CSAAMFGSSYEQYF.

The chain employs TRBV10-3 and TRBJ2-5; D is perhaps TRBD1 (5 bases). The CDR3 consists of 14 residues. V gave up 4 bases and J gave up 2 bases, with 11 bases separating them. Germline V gene lookup returns CDR1 ENHRY and CDR2 SYGVKD. The CDR3 is CAISVAGKQETQYF. As DNA, the CDR3 is TGTGCCATCAGTGTTGCAGGGAAACAAGAGACCCAGTACTTC.

The chain couples TRBV29-1 to TRBJ2-7, with a possible D match to TRBD2 (5 bases). The length of the CDR3 is 13 residues. The germline gives CDR1 SQVTM, CDR2 ANQGSEA. V dropped 5 bases and J dropped 4 bases, with 15 bases sitting between them. CDR3 protein: CSVSEGGLYEQYF. The CDR3 region has the DNA TGCAGCGTTTCCGAGGGTGGACTGTACGAGCAGTACTTC.

The chain combines TRBV19 with TRBJ1-3; D unclear. The germline V gene has CDR1 LNHDA and CDR2 SQIVND (reference sequence). The germline V and J ends were trimmed by 4 bases and 1 base, with 8 bases remaining between them. This CDR3 region has 14 residues. The CDR3: CASSTSVSGNTIYF. CDR3 coding DNA: TGTGCCAGTAGTACTTCGGTGTCTGGAAACACCATATATTTT.

This clonotype was seen a handful of times. V is TRBV7-8 and J is TRBJ2-3; D gene uncertain. Trimming took off 2 bases at V and 7 bases at J, with 19 bases between the two ends. The CDR3 totals 16 residues. Germline loops: CDR1 SGHVS, CDR2 FQNEAQ. CDR3 nucleotide sequence: TGTGCCAGCAGCTTAAAATCGGGCGCCCCTGAGTATACGCAGTATTTT. Translated, it gives CASSLKSGAPEYTQYF.

This clonotype ranks as medium-sized (0.01 to 0.1%). The J gene is TRBJ2-5, the V gene TRBV20-1; TRBD1 matches at 9 bases. The CDR3 contains 13 residues. The germline V gene has CDR1 DFQATT and CDR2 SNEGSKA (reference sequence). V lost 2 bases and J lost 4; bases outside the gene matches: 2. The CDR3 sequence: CSARKDRGETQYF. The CDR3, as DNA: TGCAGTGCTAGAAAGGACAGGGGAGAGACCCAGTACTTC.